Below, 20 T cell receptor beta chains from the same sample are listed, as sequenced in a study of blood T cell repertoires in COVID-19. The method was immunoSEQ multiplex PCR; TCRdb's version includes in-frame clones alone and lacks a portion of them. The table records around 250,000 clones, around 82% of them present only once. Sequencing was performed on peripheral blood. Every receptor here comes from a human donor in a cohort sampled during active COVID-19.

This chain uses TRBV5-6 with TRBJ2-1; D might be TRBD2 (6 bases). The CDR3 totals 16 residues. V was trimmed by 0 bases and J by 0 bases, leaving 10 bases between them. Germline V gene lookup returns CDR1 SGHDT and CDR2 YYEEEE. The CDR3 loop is CASSLARRGSYNEQFF. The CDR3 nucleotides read TGTGCCAGCAGCTTGGCAAGGCGGGGCTCCTACAATGAGCAGTTCTTC.

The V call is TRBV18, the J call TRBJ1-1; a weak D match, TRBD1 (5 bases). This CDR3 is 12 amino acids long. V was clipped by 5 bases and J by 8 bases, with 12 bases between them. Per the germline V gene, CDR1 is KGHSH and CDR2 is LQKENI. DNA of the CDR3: TGTGCCAGCTCAAGGGGCGGATCGGAAGCTTTCTTT. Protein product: CASSRGGSEAFF.

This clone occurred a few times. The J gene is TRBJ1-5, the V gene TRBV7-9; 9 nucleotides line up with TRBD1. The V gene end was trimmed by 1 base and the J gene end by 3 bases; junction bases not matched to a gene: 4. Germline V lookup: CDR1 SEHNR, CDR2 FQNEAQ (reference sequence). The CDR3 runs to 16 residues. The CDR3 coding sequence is TGTGCCAGCAGCTTAGAACAGGGGGCTTCCAATCAGCCCCAGCATTTT. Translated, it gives CASSLEQGASNQPQHF.

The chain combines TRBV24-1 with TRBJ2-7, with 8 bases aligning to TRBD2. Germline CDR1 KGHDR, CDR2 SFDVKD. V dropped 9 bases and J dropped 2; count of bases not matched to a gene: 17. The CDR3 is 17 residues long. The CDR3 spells CATHRDRGGIPTYEQYF. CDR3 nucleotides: TGTGCCACCCACCGAGACCGGGGGGGGATTCCTACCTACGAGCAGTACTTC.

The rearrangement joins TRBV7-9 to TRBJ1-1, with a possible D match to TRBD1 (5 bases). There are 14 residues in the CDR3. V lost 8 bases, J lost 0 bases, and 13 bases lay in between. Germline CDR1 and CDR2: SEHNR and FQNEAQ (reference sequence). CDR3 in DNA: TGTGCCAGCGGGCGGGACGGAATGAACACTGAAGCTTTCTTT. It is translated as CASGRDGMNTEAFF.

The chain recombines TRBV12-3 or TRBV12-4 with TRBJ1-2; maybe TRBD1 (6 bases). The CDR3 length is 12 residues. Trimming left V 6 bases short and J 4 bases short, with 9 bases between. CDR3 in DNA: TGTGCCAGCAGCTCCAGGGGCTATGGCTACACCTTC. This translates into CASSSRGYGYTF.

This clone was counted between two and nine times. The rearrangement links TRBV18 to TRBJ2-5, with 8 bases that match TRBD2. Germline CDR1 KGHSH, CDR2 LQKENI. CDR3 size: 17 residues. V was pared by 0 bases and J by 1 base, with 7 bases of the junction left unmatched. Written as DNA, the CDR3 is TGTGCCAGCTCACCACCGAGTGGGCTAGCGGGCCAAGAGACCCAGTACTTC. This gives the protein CASSPPSGLAGQETQYF.

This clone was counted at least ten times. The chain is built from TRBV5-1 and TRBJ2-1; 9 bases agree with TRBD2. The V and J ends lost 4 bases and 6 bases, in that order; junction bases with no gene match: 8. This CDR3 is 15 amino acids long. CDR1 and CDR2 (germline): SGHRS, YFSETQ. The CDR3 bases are TGCGCCAGCAGCAAAAGCGGGGGGTCCGGCAATGAGCAGTTCTTC. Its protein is CASSKSGGSGNEQFF.

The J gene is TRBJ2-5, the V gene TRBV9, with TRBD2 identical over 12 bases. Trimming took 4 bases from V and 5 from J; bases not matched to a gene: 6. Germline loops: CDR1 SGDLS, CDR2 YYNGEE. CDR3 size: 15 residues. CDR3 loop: CASSPRTSGVETQYF. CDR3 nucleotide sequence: TGTGCCAGCAGCCCGAGGACTAGCGGGGTGGAGACCCAGTACTTC.

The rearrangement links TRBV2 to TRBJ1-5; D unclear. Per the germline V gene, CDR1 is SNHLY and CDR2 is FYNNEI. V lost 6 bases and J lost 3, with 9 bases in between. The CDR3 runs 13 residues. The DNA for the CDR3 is TGTGCCAGCAGGAACAGTATCAATCAGCCCCAGCATTTT. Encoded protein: CASRNSINQPQHF.

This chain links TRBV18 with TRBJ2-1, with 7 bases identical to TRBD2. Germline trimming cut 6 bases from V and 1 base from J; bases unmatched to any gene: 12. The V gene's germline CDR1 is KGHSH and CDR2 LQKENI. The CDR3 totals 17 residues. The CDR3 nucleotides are TGTGCCAGCTCCCGTCCGGTTGGCGGGAGATCCTACAATGAGCAGTTCTTC. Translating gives CASSRPVGGRSYNEQFF.

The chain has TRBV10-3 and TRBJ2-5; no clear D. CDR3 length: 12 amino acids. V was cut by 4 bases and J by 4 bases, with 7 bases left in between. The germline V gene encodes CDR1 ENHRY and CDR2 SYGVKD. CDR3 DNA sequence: TGTGCCATCAGTGTAGCCGGAGAGACCCAGTACTTC. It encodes CAISVAGETQYF.

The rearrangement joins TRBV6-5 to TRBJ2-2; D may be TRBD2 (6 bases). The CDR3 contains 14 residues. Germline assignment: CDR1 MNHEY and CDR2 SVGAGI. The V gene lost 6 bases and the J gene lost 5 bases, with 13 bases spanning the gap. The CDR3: CASRTRAGTGELFF. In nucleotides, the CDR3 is TGTGCCAGCAGGACCAGGGCGGGAACCGGGGAGCTGTTTTTT.

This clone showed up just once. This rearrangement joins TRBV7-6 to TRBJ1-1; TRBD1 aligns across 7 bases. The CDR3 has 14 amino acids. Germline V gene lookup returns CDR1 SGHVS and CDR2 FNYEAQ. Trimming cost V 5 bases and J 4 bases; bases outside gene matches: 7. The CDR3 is CASSRDRASTEAFF. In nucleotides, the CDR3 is TGTGCCAGCAGCAGAGACAGGGCGAGCACTGAAGCTTTCTTT.

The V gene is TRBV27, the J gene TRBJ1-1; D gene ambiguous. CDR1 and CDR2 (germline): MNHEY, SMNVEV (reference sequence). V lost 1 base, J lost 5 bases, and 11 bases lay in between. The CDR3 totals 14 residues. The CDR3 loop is CASSLFRGSTEAFF. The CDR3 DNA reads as TGTGCCAGCAGTTTATTTCGGGGAAGTACTGAAGCTTTCTTT.

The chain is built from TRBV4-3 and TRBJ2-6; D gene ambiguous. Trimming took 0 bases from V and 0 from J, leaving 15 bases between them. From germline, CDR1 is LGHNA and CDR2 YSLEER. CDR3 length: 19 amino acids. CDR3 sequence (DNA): TGCGCCAGCAGCCAAGATTTTCTCGCGGTAATCTCTGGGGCCAACGTCCTGACTTTC. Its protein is CASSQDFLAVISGANVLTF.

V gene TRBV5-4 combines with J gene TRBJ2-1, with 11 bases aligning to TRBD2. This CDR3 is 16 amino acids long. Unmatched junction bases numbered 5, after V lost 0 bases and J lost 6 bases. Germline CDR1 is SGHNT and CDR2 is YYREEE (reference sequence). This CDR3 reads CASSLDSGRASNEQFF. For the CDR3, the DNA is TGTGCCAGCAGCTTGGATAGCGGGAGGGCCTCCAATGAGCAGTTCTTC.

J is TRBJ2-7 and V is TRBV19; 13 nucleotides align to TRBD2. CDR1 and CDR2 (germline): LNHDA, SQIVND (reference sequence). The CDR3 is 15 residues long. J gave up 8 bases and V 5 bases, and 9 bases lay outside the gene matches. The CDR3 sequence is CASSPQLAGGPQQYF. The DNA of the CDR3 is TGTGCCAGTAGTCCCCAACTAGCGGGAGGGCCTCAGCAGTACTTC.

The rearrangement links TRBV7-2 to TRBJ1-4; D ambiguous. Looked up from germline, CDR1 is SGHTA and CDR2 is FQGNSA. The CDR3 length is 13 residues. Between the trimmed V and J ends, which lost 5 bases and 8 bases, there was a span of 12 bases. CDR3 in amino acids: CASSPGVGEKLFF. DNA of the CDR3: TGTGCCAGCAGCCCCGGAGTTGGGGAAAAACTGTTTTTT.

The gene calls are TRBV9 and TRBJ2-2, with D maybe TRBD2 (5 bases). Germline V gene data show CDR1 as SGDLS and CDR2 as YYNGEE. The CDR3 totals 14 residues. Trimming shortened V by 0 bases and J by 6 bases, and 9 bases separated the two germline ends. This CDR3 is CASSVAERAGELFF. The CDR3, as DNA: TGTGCCAGCAGCGTAGCTGAGAGGGCCGGGGAGCTGTTTTTT.